These 26 T cell receptor beta chains were all obtained from the same sample, sequenced in a study of cytomegalovirus exposure and HLA in healthy donors. PCR primers comprised 60 Vbeta and 13 Jbeta primers. Measured with immunoSEQ multiplex PCR; TCRdb has only the in-frame clones, and not every one. The data hold 70,000 to 90,000 clones, with roughly 88% observed a single time. The sample was PBMCs. The source is a man in his 70s in good health and CMV-seropositive.

This clone has just a few counts. The chain is built from TRBV18 and TRBJ1-4; 9 nucleotides line up with TRBD1. This CDR3 has 14 amino acids. The ends lost 4 bases at V and 7 bases at J; junction bases unmatched: 4. Germline CDR1 is KGHSH and CDR2 is LQKENI. The CDR3 DNA reads as TGTGCCAGCTCACGGGGACAGGGAAGTGAAAAACTGTTTTTT. Amino acids: CASSRGQGSEKLFF. The whole variable domain, filled in from reference TRBV18 and TRBJ1-4, reads NAGVMQNPRHLVRRRGQEARLRCSPMKGHSHVYWYRQLPEEGLKFMVYLQKENIIDESGMPKERFSAEFPKEGPSILRIQQVVRGDSAAYFCASSRGQGSEKLFFGSGTQLSVL.

V usage is TRBV5-6 and J usage is TRBJ1-4, with TRBD1 matching 9 bases. The germline V gene has CDR1 SGHDT and CDR2 YYEEEE. V was pared by 4 bases and J by 7 bases, with 5 bases of the junction left unmatched. CDR3 length: 14 residues. CDR3: CASSADRGGEKLFF. The CDR3 DNA reads TGTGCCAGCAGCGCGGACAGGGGTGGTGAAAAACTGTTTTTT. Drawing the rest from reference TRBV5-6 and TRBJ1-4, the complete variable domain is DAGVTQSPTHLIKTRGQQVTLRCSPKSGHDTVSWYQQALGQGPQFIFQYYEEEERQRGNFPDRFSGHQFPNYSSELNVNALLLGDSALYLCASSADRGGEKLFFGSGTQLSVL.

In DNA, the CDR3 is TGTGCCAGCAGCTTAGACAGCTCCCAGTCCTACGAGCAGTACTTC. Residues: CASSLDSSQSYEQYF. This chain uses TRBV7-9 with TRBJ2-7; D is uncertain. The CDR3 sequence is 15 residues long. With 1 base removed from V and 1 base from J, the gap between germline ends came to 11 bases. Per the germline V gene, CDR1 is SEHNR and CDR2 is FQNEAQ (reference sequence).

The chain uses TRBV7-2 and TRBJ1-3, with TRBD1 matching 7 bases. The CDR3 spans 14 residues. CDR1 and CDR2 from the germline V gene are SGHTA and FQGNSA. The trim removed 5 bases at V and 5 bases at J, leaving 6 bases unmatched. CDR3 sequence (DNA): TGTGCCAGCAGCCCGACAGGGTTCAGAAACACCATATATTTT. Residues: CASSPTGFRNTIYF.

This clone was counted only a few times. The CDR3 DNA is TGTGCCAGCAGTGAACAGGGCGACTATGGCTACACCTTC. Its translation is CASSEQGDYGYTF. The chain uses TRBV2 and TRBJ1-2, with D maybe TRBD1 (5 bases). The germline V gene has CDR1 SNHLY and CDR2 FYNNEI. V lost 2 bases, J lost 3 bases, and 7 bases lay in between. The CDR3 sequence is 13 residues long.

The chain uses TRBV5-4 and TRBJ2-7; 8 bases fit TRBD2. This CDR3 is 15 amino acids long. Germline trimming cut 2 bases from V and 1 base from J; bases unmatched to any gene: 5. Germline V gives CDR1 SGHNT, CDR2 YYREEE (reference sequence). The chain's CDR3 is CASSFQRGSSYEQYF. CDR3 in DNA: TGTGCCAGCAGCTTCCAGCGGGGGTCTTCCTACGAGCAGTACTTC.

The CDR3 nucleotides are TGTGCCAGCAGCGCCCGCGGGACCCGCCGTGTGAATGAGCAGTTCTTC. Translation gives CASSARGTRRVNEQFF. V is TRBV7-9 and J is TRBJ2-1; D might be TRBD2 (6 bases). CDR1 and CDR2 from the germline V gene are SEHNR and FQNEAQ (reference sequence). Trimming left V 5 bases short and J 7 bases short, with 21 bases between. This CDR3 has 16 residues. Full variable domain (rest looked up from reference TRBV7-9 and TRBJ2-1): DTGVSQNPRHKITKRGQNVTFRCDPISEHNRLYWYRQTLGQGPEFLTYFQNEAQLEKSRLLSDRFSAERPKGSFSTLEIQRTEQGDSAMYLCASSARGTRRVNEQFFGPGTRLTVL.

The CDR3 protein is CASSVEGAITGELFF. CDR3 in DNA: TGTGCCAGCAGCGTAGAAGGGGCCATCACCGGGGAGCTGTTTTTT. The chain has TRBV9 and TRBJ2-2; TRBD1 might be the D (5 bases). The CDR3 runs to 15 residues. V was cut by 0 bases and J by 4 bases, with 10 bases left in between. Germline V lookup: CDR1 SGDLS, CDR2 YYNGEE.

The chain employs TRBV10-3 and TRBJ2-7, with D perhaps matching TRBD1 (5 bases). In germline, CDR1 is ENHRY, CDR2 SYGVKD. V dropped 4 bases and J dropped 3 bases, with 13 bases sitting between them. The CDR3 runs to 14 residues. In DNA form, the CDR3 reads TGTGCCATCAGTGGGCAGGGCTCATTCTACGAGCAGTACTTC. Protein: CAISGQGSFYEQYF.

The table lists this clone with a few counts. The chain is built from TRBV6-1 and TRBJ1-1, with D maybe TRBD1 (5 bases). Trimming pared 0 bases from V and 6 bases from J, leaving 14 bases between. Germline V lookup: CDR1 MNHNS, CDR2 SASEGT. The length of the CDR3 is 15 residues. The CDR3 coding sequence is TGTGCCAGCAGTGAAGCGTCCCAGGGTTGGGCTGAAGCTTTCTTT. This codes for CASSEASQGWAEAFF.

This clone has only a few counts. The chain carries TRBV1 and TRBJ2-7; the table's D call TRBD2 went unverified against the DNA. TRBV1 is tagged as a pseudogene. The CDR3 runs to 15 residues. The chain's CDR3 is CTSSLRLAGQTEQYF. CDR3 sequence (DNA): TGCACCAGCAGCCTGAGGCTAGCGGGGCAAACCGAGCAGTACTTC.

In its sample, this clone was seen a few times. This chain connects TRBV18 to TRBJ2-7; 9 bases map to TRBD2. The junction had 8 bases not matched to a gene; V was cut back by 6 bases and J by 2 bases. Germline assignment: CDR1 KGHSH and CDR2 LQKENI. The CDR3 consists of 15 residues. The DNA of the CDR3 is TGTGCCAGCTCCTCAAGTAGCGGGAGCGCCTACGAGCAGTACTTC. It codes for CASSSSSGSAYEQYF.

V gene TRBV4-3 combines with J gene TRBJ2-3, with TRBD2 identical over 10 bases. Trimming at V came to 0 bases and at J to 5 bases, leaving 5 bases not matched to a gene. The length of the CDR3 is 16 residues. Germline values: CDR1 LGHNA, CDR2 YSLEER. CDR3 nucleotides: TGCGCCAGCAGCCAAGAGGCTAGCGGGGGTGGAGATACGCAGTATTTT. It specifies CASSQEASGGGDTQYF.

V usage is TRBV29-1 and J usage is TRBJ1-4; a weak D match, TRBD1 (5 bases). Trimming pared 3 bases from V and 7 bases from J, leaving 18 bases between. CDR1 and CDR2 (germline): SQVTM, ANQGSEA. The CDR3 runs 15 residues. In DNA, the CDR3 is TGCAGCGTTGAGGGGAACTCTGGGACTGGTGAAAAACTGTTTTTT. Residues: CSVEGNSGTGEKLFF.

J is TRBJ2-1 and V is TRBV4-1, with a weak D call TRBD1 (6 bases). Germline assignment: CDR1 MGHRA and CDR2 YSYEKL. The CDR3 totals 16 residues. The germline V and J ends were trimmed by 0 bases and 4 bases, with 13 bases remaining between them. The CDR3 DNA is TGCGCCAGCAGCCAAGAGTCAGGGACACCTTACAATGAGCAGTTCTTC. Encoded protein: CASSQESGTPYNEQFF.

This clone was observed a handful of times. The chain is built from TRBV9 and TRBJ2-7, with 10 bases identical to TRBD1. CDR1 is SGDLS, CDR2 YYNGEE, per germline. V was pared by 3 bases and J by 3 bases, with 3 bases of the junction left unmatched. This CDR3 comprises 14 residues. The CDR3 DNA follows: TGTGCCAGCAGCGATGGGACAGGGGACTACGAGCAGTACTTC. This codes for CASSDGTGDYEQYF.

The rearrangement uses TRBV10-3 and TRBJ2-7; D is perhaps TRBD1 (5 bases). Germline-derived CDR1 and CDR2 are ENHRY and SYGVKD. This CDR3 is 14 amino acids long. Trimming stripped 7 bases from V and 4 bases from J, with 17 bases between. Here the CDR3 DNA reads TGTGCCATCAAGGACGGCGCAGGGTCGTACGAGCAGTACTTC. Translation gives CAIKDGAGSYEQYF.

This clone turned up a few times. The gene calls are TRBV11-1 and TRBJ1-1, with unresolved D. Germline loops: CDR1 SGHAT, CDR2 FQDESV (reference sequence). The CDR3 runs to 12 residues. The V gene lost 1 base and the J gene lost 5 bases, with 5 bases spanning the gap. CDR3 DNA sequence: TGTGCCAGCAGCTTAGACGGGACTGAAGCTTTCTTT. Translation: CASSLDGTEAFF. The variable domain in full, completed from reference TRBV11-1 and TRBJ1-1, reads EAEVAQSPRYKITEKSQAVAFWCDPISGHATLYWYRQILGQGPELLVQFQDESVVDDSQLPKDRFSAERLKGVDSTLKIQPAELGDSAMYLCASSLDGTEAFFGQGTRLTVV.

The chain combines TRBV6-5 with TRBJ2-7, with a possible D match to TRBD1 (5 bases). Germline V lookup: CDR1 MNHEY, CDR2 SVGAGI. The CDR3 covers 14 residues. V gave up 1 base and J gave up 3 bases, with 10 bases separating them. This chain's CDR3 is CASSYLDTRYEQYF. CDR3 bases: TGTGCCAGCAGTTACTTGGACACTCGCTACGAGCAGTACTTC.

The V call is TRBV28, the J call TRBJ2-5; 9 bases line up with TRBD2. Germline CDR1 reads MDHEN; CDR2 reads SYDVKM. J lost 4 bases, V lost 6 bases, and 15 bases had no gene match. The CDR3 contains 17 residues. The chain's CDR3 is CASSSPTGRGGLETQYF. The CDR3, as DNA: TGTGCCAGCAGCTCTCCGACAGGGCGGGGGGGGTTAGAGACCCAGTACTTC.

This clone was observed a few times. This chain connects TRBV7-2 to TRBJ1-4; 9 bases line up with TRBD1. The CDR3 extends over 16 amino acids. Germline V CDR1 and CDR2: SGHTA, FQGNSA. V was clipped by 5 bases and J by 4 bases; unmatched bases: 8. Written as DNA, the CDR3 is TGTGCCAGCAGCCCAACGGGACAGGGCCTTAATGAAAAACTGTTTTTT. Residues: CASSPTGQGLNEKLFF.

This clone is judged medium-sized (0.01 to 0.1%). This chain connects TRBV25-1 to TRBJ2-2; 7 bases line up with TRBD1. Germline CDR1 and CDR2: MGHDK and SYGVNS. Trimming at V came to 3 bases and at J to 7 bases, leaving 5 bases not matched to a gene. This CDR3 is 14 amino acids long. CDR3 sequence reads: CASSDTGVGGELFF. CDR3 bases: TGTGCCAGCAGTGACACAGGGGTCGGCGGGGAGCTGTTTTTT.

J is TRBJ2-7 and V is TRBV18, with TRBD1 matching 7 bases. The V gene's germline CDR1 is KGHSH and CDR2 LQKENI. This CDR3 is 11 amino acids long. In nucleotides, the CDR3 is TGTTTCAGCACAGGGGCCTACGAGCAGTACTTC. Translated, it gives CFSTGAYEQYF.

The chain has TRBV28 and TRBJ2-5, with 7 bases lining up with TRBD2. The CDR3 has 17 amino acids. CDR1 MDHEN and CDR2 SYDVKM come from the germline V gene. J lost 5 bases, V lost 5 bases, and 17 bases had no gene match. The CDR3 sequence is CASSPGRGRAGRETQYF. The CDR3, as DNA: TGTGCCAGCAGTCCCGGTCGGGGGAGGGCCGGTAGGGAGACCCAGTACTTC.

A single count supports this clone. The genes are TRBV28 and TRBJ2-7; D remains ambiguous. The V end was cut by 1 base, the J end by 0 bases, with 10 bases between. The CDR3 spans 15 residues. Germline CDR1 MDHEN, CDR2 SYDVKM. The CDR3 sequence is CASSLYEARSYEQYF. The CDR3 nucleotides are TGTGCCAGCAGTTTATATGAAGCCCGCTCCTACGAGCAGTACTTC.

V is TRBV2 and J is TRBJ2-1; the D is unclear. The CDR3 spans 16 residues. Germline CDR1 is SNHLY and CDR2 is FYNNEI. V lost 6 bases and J lost 1, with 16 bases in between. The CDR3 spells CASRPTLSASYNEQFF. The CDR3 DNA reads as TGTGCCAGCAGACCCACGTTGAGCGCATCCTACAATGAGCAGTTCTTC.